A selection of T cell receptor beta chains follows, all from one sample in a study of T cell changes during pregnancy in multiple sclerosis. Assay: immunoSEQ multiplex PCR; the TCRdb copy retains only in-frame clones and omits some. The sample carries around 80,000 clones, about 90% recorded once. The sample was peripheral blood, taken before pregnancy. The receptor set was obtained from a female donor with multiple sclerosis, enrolled in a pregnancy study. The CDR3 runs from the conserved cysteine through the conserved F or W. D genes are given only for firm matches.

TRBJ2-3 TRBV19 NA 15 CASSHTGLITDTQYF
TRBJ2-1 TRBV28 TRBD2 16 CASSPLLAGGRNEQFF
TRBJ2-1 TRBV11-2 TRBD2 15 CASSSSGSIVDEQFF
TRBJ2-6 TRBV15 NA 17 CATSSREQGSGANVLTF
TRBJ2-7 TRBV7-6 TRBD1 15 CASSSRRDRSYEQYF
TRBJ1-1 TRBV6-5 TRBD1 14 CASRSGTANTEAFF
TRBJ2-7 TRBV19 TRBD1 12 CATTGESHEQYF
TRBJ1-5 TRBV7-2 TRBD1 15 CASSFGQGRNQPQHF
TRBJ2-2 TRBV18 NA 14 CASSPRGNTGELFF
TRBJ1-5 TRBV2 TRBD1 15 CASSDDRAGNQPQHF
TRBJ2-5 TRBV7-9 NA 13 CASRLDTQETQYF
TRBJ2-5 TRBV30 NA 11 CAWGSAQTQYF
TRBJ2-1 TRBV7-9 TRBD2 16 CASSFPRESLLDEQFF
TRBJ2-7 TRBV10-3 TRBD2 13 CATQGLAEYEQYF
TRBJ2-2 TRBV4-3 NA 15 CASSQGLTYTGELFF
TRBJ1-5 TRBV30 NA 14 CAWSGDLGNQPQHF
TRBJ2-7 TRBV27 TRBD1 12 CASRDSSYEQYF
TRBJ2-1 TRBV25-1 NA 13 CASSEYPGNEQFF
TRBJ2-7 TRBV27 NA 14 CASKPSGHVYEQYF
TRBJ2-7 TRBV7-8 NA 15 CASSLVWQGSYEQYF
TRBJ2-1 TRBV27 TRBD2 15 CASSSLAGSYNEQFF
TRBJ2-7 TRBV27 TRBD2 15 CASSMTSGVEGEQYF
TRBJ2-7 TRBV27 NA 13 CASSLGRAYEQYF
TRBJ2-7 TRBV5-1 NA 16 CASSLDPGGISYEQYF
TRBJ1-5 TRBV5-8 NA 15 CASSRVEGTGQPQHF
TRBJ2-7 TRBV10-3 TRBD2 16 CAISDPRLAGAYEQYF
TRBJ1-1 TRBV30 NA 11 CAWRERTGAFF
TRBJ2-3 TRBV7-2 NA 15 CASSLEARTTDTQYF
TRBJ2-2 TRBV13 TRBD2 18 CASSLWVAGRSNTGELFF
TRBJ2-1 TRBV28 TRBD2 16 CASSFPAGGWYNEQFF
TRBJ2-7 TRBV28 TRBD2 16 CASSSPGGGRLNEQYF
TRBJ2-7 TRBV27 NA 15 CASSFRVDPGYEQYF
TRBJ2-5 TRBV18 NA 14 CASSPPALQETQYF
TRBJ2-5 TRBV7-2 TRBD2 16 CASSLEAAGGPETQYF
TRBJ1-2 TRBV19 NA 15 CASSIRVVGFYGYTF
TRBJ2-7 TRBV4-2 NA 16 CASSQGTVTGNYEQYF
TRBJ2-1 TRBV9 NA 13 CASSEGLANEQFF